This TCR beta chain stems from a study of blood T cell repertoires in COVID-19. Background on the study: T cells, B-cell-depleted T cells, or PBMCs provided the cDNA or gDNA that served as material.

The germline V gene encodes CDR1 SGHTA and CDR2 FQGNSA. J lost 3 bases, V lost 7 bases, and 10 bases had no gene match. This CDR3 comprises 15 residues. This table comes from immunoSEQ multiplex PCR, and its TCRdb copy is limited to in-frame clones, with some not included. The sample shows around 59,000 clones, 70% to 80% of them seen only once. The sample comprised peripheral blood. The sequence derives from a human donor in a cohort sampled during active COVID-19. V is TRBV7-2 and J is TRBJ2-3, with 7 positions matching TRBD2. The CDR3 region is CASTLGREQTDTQYF. The CDR3, as DNA: TGTGCCAGCACCCTAGGGCGGGAGCAAACAGATACGCAGTATTTT.